The 31 T cell receptor beta chains below come from one sample, sequenced in a study of T cells in localized non-small cell lung cancer. The table came from immunoSEQ multiplex PCR; TCRdb's copy has only in-frame clones and leaves some out. The sample consists of around 25,000 clones, approximately 86% of them appearing once. The source material was peripheral blood, sampled before any cancer treatment. Every receptor here comes from a male donor aged 60 or over with stage II squamous cell lung carcinoma.

The chain joins TRBV11-2 to TRBJ1-2; 10 bases agree with TRBD1. V was clipped by 0 bases and J by 2 bases; unmatched bases: 6. The CDR3 contains 17 residues. In germline, CDR1 is SGHAT, CDR2 FQNNGV. This chain's CDR3 is CASSLDLTGGLNYGYTF. The DNA of the CDR3 is TGTGCCAGCAGCTTAGACCTGACAGGGGGCTTGAACTATGGCTACACCTTC.

The rearrangement links TRBV25-1 to TRBJ2-5; 11 nucleotides agree with TRBD1. Germline V lookup: CDR1 MGHDK, CDR2 SYGVNS. Unmatched junction bases numbered 1, after V lost 6 bases and J lost 4 bases. The CDR3 sequence is 13 residues long. CDR3 DNA sequence: TGTGCCAGCAGGGGGACAGGGGGAGAGACCCAGTACTTC. Its protein is CASRGTGGETQYF.

This sequence joins TRBV30 and TRBJ2-7; D not resolved. Germline V gene lookup returns CDR1 GTSNPN and CDR2 SVGIG (reference sequence). Trimming cost V 3 bases and J 5 bases, with 11 bases left between them. The CDR3 contains 12 residues. DNA for the CDR3: TGTGCCTGGAGGGATAACCGGAACGAGCAGTACTTC. This gives the protein CAWRDNRNEQYF.

Here the CDR3 DNA reads TGTGCCAGCAGCCAAGATTGGGCAGGAAAAAACTATGGCTACACCTTC. It specifies CASSQDWAGKNYGYTF. This sequence joins TRBV4-2 and TRBJ1-2; D gene uncertain. Trimming stripped 0 bases from V and 2 bases from J, with 13 bases between. Per germline, CDR1 LGHNA and CDR2 YNFKEQ. CDR3 length: 16 amino acids.

The genes are TRBV2 and TRBJ2-2; tentatively, D is TRBD1 (6 bases). Trimming took 6 bases from V and 0 from J, leaving 11 bases between them. Germline CDR1 and CDR2: SNHLY and FYNNEI. CDR3 length: 15 residues. CDR3 coding DNA: TGTGCCAGCAGACGGGACAATTCGAACACCGGGGAGCTGTTTTTT. Residues: CASRRDNSNTGELFF.

This chain joins TRBV4-3 and TRBJ1-2, with no clear D. V lost 1 base and J lost 4, with 16 bases in between. The CDR3 spans 16 residues. Germline CDR1 LGHNA, CDR2 YSLEER. The CDR3 coding sequence is TGCGCCAGCAGCCAAGTCGGCGAGGCAGCCACCTATGGCTACACCTTC. This encodes CASSQVGEAATYGYTF.

The rearrangement joins TRBV4-3 to TRBJ2-7; D possibly corresponds to TRBD2 (5 bases). The V and J ends lost 2 bases and 6 bases respectively, with 11 bases between them. In germline, CDR1 is LGHNA, CDR2 YSLEER. The CDR3 runs to 13 residues. The CDR3 DNA is TGCGCCAGCAGCCAAATGGAGGAATCCGAGCAGTACTTC. It codes for CASSQMEESEQYF.

This rearrangement joins TRBV6-6 to TRBJ2-2; D is undetermined. The germline V and J ends were trimmed by 2 bases and 6 bases, with 7 bases remaining between them. This CDR3 is built from 13 residues. In germline, CDR1 is MNHNY, CDR2 SVGAGI (reference sequence). The CDR3: CASSYALAGELFF. The CDR3 DNA reads TGTGCCAGCAGTTACGCCCTAGCCGGGGAGCTGTTTTTT.

The chain recombines TRBV6-6 with TRBJ2-7; either TRBD1 or TRBD2 may supply D (5 bases each). Germline values: CDR1 MNHNY, CDR2 SVGAGI (reference sequence). The ends were cut back, 8 bases at V and 7 bases at J, with 12 bases in the middle. The CDR3 loop spans 11 amino acids. The CDR3 region is CASGGSEEQYF. CDR3 sequence (DNA): TGTGCCAGCGGGGGATCGGAAGAGCAGTACTTC.

The chain combines TRBV7-2 with TRBJ1-1; a weak D match, TRBD1 (5 bases). The length of the CDR3 is 14 residues. Germline CDR1 and CDR2: SGHTA and FQGNSA. Trimming cost V 1 base and J 3 bases, with 9 bases left between them. The CDR3 is CASSLVFRDTEAFF. In DNA, the CDR3 is TGTGCCAGCAGCTTAGTTTTCAGGGACACTGAAGCTTTCTTT.

The chain has TRBV11-2 and TRBJ1-2; D remains ambiguous. The CDR3 is 13 amino acids. Germline-derived CDR1 and CDR2 are SGHAT and FQNNGV. The germline V and J ends were trimmed by 5 bases and 3 bases, with 10 bases remaining between them. DNA for the CDR3: TGTGCCAGCAGCCGGGCGATGGACTATGGCTACACCTTC. Translating it yields CASSRAMDYGYTF.

This sequence joins TRBV5-1 and TRBJ2-5, with 15 bases matching TRBD2. Losses at the gene ends were 0 bases for V and 1 base for J; bases not matched to a gene: 4. Germline V CDR1 and CDR2: SGHRS, YFSETQ. The CDR3 runs to 18 residues. The CDR3 reads CASSLGGLAGGIQETQYF. CDR3 sequence (DNA): TGCGCCAGCAGCTTGGGTGGACTAGCGGGAGGGATCCAAGAGACCCAGTACTTC.

This clone came up a few times. This chain connects TRBV6-5 to TRBJ2-2, with 7 bases aligning to TRBD1. The CDR3 is made up of 16 amino acids. With 4 bases clipped from V and 2 bases from J, the junction kept 7 bases outside the gene matches. Germline V gives CDR1 MNHEY, CDR2 SVGAGI. The CDR3 is CASSSGQVTNTGELFF. Here the CDR3 DNA reads TGTGCCAGCAGTTCTGGACAGGTCACAAACACCGGGGAGCTGTTTTTT.

The gene calls are TRBV19 and TRBJ1-1; the match to TRBD1 covers 9 bases. The trim removed 6 bases at V and 1 base at J, leaving 3 bases unmatched. The CDR3 has 14 amino acids. Per germline, CDR1 LNHDA and CDR2 SQIVND (reference sequence). The CDR3 DNA is TGTGCCAGTAGACAGGGGGCGCGGAACACTGAAGCTTTCTTT. Translation gives CASRQGARNTEAFF.

This clone was detected once. CDR3 amino acids: CASSTDRNYGYTF. CDR3 DNA sequence: TGTGCCAGCAGTACCGACAGGAACTATGGCTACACCTTC. J is TRBJ1-2 and V is TRBV6-1, with D perhaps TRBD1 (6 bases). There are 13 residues in the CDR3. The V and J ends lost 5 bases and 2 bases respectively, with 9 bases between them. CDR1 is MNHNS and CDR2 is SASEGT in the germline V gene.

In this sample, this clone turned up once. This chain links TRBV6-6 with TRBJ2-3; D might be TRBD2 (7 bases). V lost 4 bases and J lost 8, with 19 bases in between. This CDR3 comprises 15 residues. The germline gives CDR1 MNHNY, CDR2 SVGAGI (reference sequence). The CDR3 loop reads CASSSAGARQGTQYF. In nucleotides, the CDR3 is TGTGCCAGCAGTTCCGCGGGGGCCCGGCAGGGTACGCAGTATTTT.

The gene calls are TRBV30 and TRBJ2-7; D might be TRBD1 (5 bases). This CDR3 comprises 14 residues. CDR1 is GTSNPN, CDR2 SVGIG, per germline (reference sequence). V lost 2 bases, J lost 0 bases, and 11 bases lay in between. The CDR3 sequence is CAWSKQDFSYEQYF. The CDR3 bases are TGTGCCTGGAGTAAACAGGATTTCTCCTACGAGCAGTACTTC.

The genes are TRBV5-1 and TRBJ2-2, with a weak D call TRBD1 (6 bases). Germline CDR1 reads SGHRS; CDR2 reads YFSETQ. The CDR3 sequence is 16 residues long. V lost 0 bases and J 4 bases, leaving 13 bases between the germline ends. The CDR3 region is CASSLGGTGSTGELFF. In DNA form, the CDR3 reads TGCGCCAGCAGCTTGGGAGGAACAGGGTCCACCGGGGAGCTGTTTTTT.

The V and J genes are TRBV7-6 and TRBJ2-1, with 8 nucleotides matching TRBD1. Germline trimming cut 5 bases from V and 7 bases from J; bases unmatched to any gene: 7. This CDR3 has 14 amino acids. Per germline, CDR1 SGHVS and CDR2 FNYEAQ. The CDR3 here is CASSTDRVWNEQFF. CDR3 coding DNA: TGTGCCAGCAGCACGGACAGGGTTTGGAATGAGCAGTTCTTC.

By sample share, this clone is medium-sized (0.01 to 0.1%). V is TRBV7-9 and J is TRBJ2-7; possible D gene TRBD1, 6 bases. The germline gives CDR1 SEHNR, CDR2 FQNEAQ (reference sequence). Trimming shortened V by 4 bases and J by 7 bases, and 11 bases separated the two germline ends. This CDR3 is built from 12 residues. In DNA, the CDR3 is TGTGCCAGCAGCTCGGACAGCTTGGAGCAGTACTTC. As protein: CASSSDSLEQYF.

This clone appeared a single time. This sequence joins TRBV4-2 and TRBJ2-2, with 8 positions matching TRBD2. CDR1 is LGHNA, CDR2 YNFKEQ, per germline. V gave up 5 bases and J gave up 3 bases; unmatched junction bases: 8. The CDR3 length is 16 residues. CDR3 bases: TGTGCCAGCAGCTCCCAAGCGGGGGCCTACACCGGGGAGCTGTTTTTT. Protein sequence: CASSSQAGAYTGELFF.

This chain connects TRBV5-4 to TRBJ2-5; no reliable D call. The CDR3 runs to 13 residues. Trimming removed 4 bases from V and 2 bases from J, with 9 bases in between. CDR1 is SGHNT and CDR2 is YYREEE in the germline V gene (reference sequence). The CDR3 coding sequence is TGTGCCAGCAGCCTTCAACTTCAAGAGACCCAGTACTTC. Translation gives CASSLQLQETQYF.

This clone was picked up a small number of times. The chain has TRBV28 and TRBJ1-2; D call uncertain. This CDR3 has 13 amino acids. Germline loops: CDR1 MDHEN, CDR2 SYDVKM. Trimming stripped 4 bases from V and 3 bases from J, with 9 bases between. CDR3 amino acids: CASSSQLYYGYTF. CDR3 in DNA: TGTGCCAGCAGTTCCCAGCTTTACTATGGCTACACCTTC.

The chain is built from TRBV28 and TRBJ1-2, with 7 nucleotides matching TRBD1. Germline V lookup: CDR1 MDHEN, CDR2 SYDVKM. With 3 bases clipped from V and 0 bases from J, the junction kept 10 bases outside the gene matches. The CDR3 loop spans 17 amino acids. As DNA, the CDR3 is TGTGCCAGCAGTTTCCGGGACAGCCTGGGAGCTAACTATGGCTACACCTTC. It translates to CASSFRDSLGANYGYTF.

This clone was recorded once. V and J are TRBV6-1 and TRBJ1-3, with a weak D call TRBD1 (5 bases). The CDR3 runs 15 residues. CDR1 and CDR2 (germline): MNHNS, SASEGT. Trimming removed 5 bases from V and 0 bases from J, with 11 bases in between. The CDR3 DNA follows: TGTGCCAGCAGTTTTGACACAGGCTCTGGAAACACCATATATTTT. The encoded protein is CASSFDTGSGNTIYF.

V usage is TRBV19 and J usage is TRBJ2-1, with 8 bases lining up with TRBD2. The junction had 13 bases not matched to a gene; V was cut back by 5 bases and J by 10 bases. This CDR3 region has 15 residues. CDR1 is LNHDA and CDR2 is SQIVND in the germline V gene (reference sequence). CDR3: CASSVIAGSDKEQFF. Here the CDR3 DNA reads TGTGCCAGTAGTGTAATAGCGGGATCTGATAAAGAGCAGTTCTTC. Complete variable domain (other parts from reference TRBV19 and TRBJ2-1): DGGITQSPKYLFRKEGQNVTLSCEQNLNHDAMYWYRQDPGQGLRLIYYSQIVNDFQKGDIAEGYSVSREKKESFPLTVTSAQKNPTAFYLCASSVIAGSDKEQFFGPGTRLTVL.

The CDR3: CASSKPTGGEQYF. CDR3 nucleotide sequence: TGTGCCAGCAGCAAACCGACAGGGGGCGAGCAGTACTTC. The rearrangement uses TRBV5-6 and TRBJ2-7; 9 bases are shared with TRBD1. Trimming at V came to 4 bases and at J to 6 bases, leaving 5 bases not matched to a gene. Germline-derived CDR1 and CDR2 are SGHDT and YYEEEE. The CDR3 loop spans 13 amino acids.

The CDR3 is CASSVAGRAVYGYTF. CDR3 sequence (DNA): TGTGCCAGCAGCGTAGCTGGCAGGGCCGTCTATGGCTACACCTTC. V and J are TRBV9 and TRBJ1-2, with a tentative D call TRBD1 (5 bases). Germline V gene sequence: CDR1 SGDLS, CDR2 YYNGEE. There are 15 residues in the CDR3. The V gene lost 0 bases and the J gene lost 4 bases, with 13 bases spanning the gap.

The J gene is TRBJ1-1, the V gene TRBV19; TRBD1 is a possible D gene (6 bases). Deletions cut 5 bases from V and 3 bases from J, with 22 bases between. This CDR3 region has 17 residues. The germline gives CDR1 LNHDA, CDR2 SQIVND (reference sequence). The DNA of the CDR3 is TGTGCCAGTAGTCCTAACAGGGATTCCTACAGGGACACTGAAGCTTTCTTT. The encoded protein is CASSPNRDSYRDTEAFF. The full variable domain, rest sourced from reference TRBV19 and TRBJ1-1, is DGGITQSPKYLFRKEGQNVTLSCEQNLNHDAMYWYRQDPGQGLRLIYYSQIVNDFQKGDIAEGYSVSREKKESFPLTVTSAQKNPTAFYLCASSPNRDSYRDTEAFFGQGTRLTVV.

The V gene is TRBV5-4, the J gene TRBJ2-3; TRBD2 matches 15 bases. Trimming cost V 3 bases and J 2 bases; bases outside gene matches: 4. CDR3 length: 17 amino acids. Germline lookup yields CDR1 SGHNT and CDR2 YYREEE (reference sequence). For the CDR3, the DNA is TGTGCCAGCAGCTCAGGGACTAGCGGGGGGAACACAGATACGCAGTATTTT. Its translation: CASSSGTSGGNTDTQYF.

The chain carries TRBV15 and TRBJ2-7, with D unresolved. V dropped 1 base and J dropped 0 bases, with 7 bases sitting between them. Germline V CDR1 and CDR2: LNHNV, YYDKDF (reference sequence). The CDR3 spans 14 residues. The CDR3 region is CATSRGLSSYEQYF. The CDR3 region has the DNA TGTGCCACCAGCAGAGGCCTAAGCTCCTACGAGCAGTACTTC.